These T cell receptor beta chains were read from a single sample in a study of T-cell memory formation after mild COVID-19. TCRdb used MiXCR to reprocess the 5' RACE reads, holding one entry per CDR3 protein. The sample contains hundreds of thousands of distinct CDR3 sequences, roughly 15% of which appear only once. Sample: PBMCs or a T cell subset sorted from them (not recorded which). The receptors derive from a man aged 18 to 29 who had mild COVID-19 (a few samples of this study predate the infection). Cell type and time point are not known. The CDR3 runs from the conserved cysteine through the conserved F or W.

J gene,V gene,CDR3 protein
TRBJ2-2,TRBV3-1,CASSQTNLGGTGELFF
TRBJ2-7,TRBV5-5,CASSPRTGLGIYEQYF
TRBJ2-3,TRBV28,CASSLPAGKGDTQYF
TRBJ2-6,TRBV27,CASSFTGSGANVLTF
TRBJ2-5,TRBV4-1,CASSQDWGQETQYF
TRBJ1-5,TRBV5-5,CASSWGAGRFSNQPQHF
TRBJ2-3,TRBV7-2,CASSLAGTSSPDTQYF
TRBJ2-4,TRBV20-1,CSARDLRDNSKNIQYF
TRBJ2-1,TRBV7-8,CASSLGGQGINEQFF
TRBJ1-5,TRBV9,CASSVALSPVNQPQHF
TRBJ2-3,TRBV27,CASSLLSTDTQYF
TRBJ2-1,TRBV10-3,CAIRGTRGDNEQFF
TRBJ1-2,TRBV5-1,CASSLMTPGSGGYTF
TRBJ2-7,TRBV29-1,CSVGTGNSYEQYF
TRBJ2-1,TRBV29-1,CSVGSADEQFF
TRBJ1-1,TRBV11-1,CASSIKPGTGIRNTEAFF
TRBJ2-2,TRBV7-2,CASSVPVGGYGELFF
TRBJ1-6,TRBV6-2/TRBV6-3,CASSFRGAYNSPLHF
TRBJ1-2,TRBV12-3/TRBV12-4,CASTLTGGYTF
TRBJ2-5,TRBV20-1,CSASGAVASKTQYF
TRBJ1-5,TRBV20-1,CRARPGQSSQPQHF
TRBJ2-5,TRBV7-9,CASSLAAGDQETQYF
TRBJ2-5,TRBV12-3/TRBV12-4,CTSGQNQETQYF
TRBJ1-6,TRBV6-1,CASIFTKSNSPLHF
TRBJ2-5,TRBV7-2,CASSHPGAVETQYF
TRBJ2-4,TRBV7-2,CASSPARAARAQYF
TRBJ2-7,TRBV7-9,CATGTGTGEQYF
TRBJ1-6,TRBV9,CASSPSIGDGLNSPLHF
TRBJ1-2,TRBV9,CASSAWTGRGYTF
TRBJ1-2,TRBV20-1,CSATGVGGYTF
TRBJ2-3,TRBV6-5,CASRNHLSGDTQYF
TRBJ1-4,TRBV2,CASSGRLGTNEKLFF
TRBJ2-2,TRBV5-1,CASKIDTGELFF
TRBJ1-1,TRBV12-3/TRBV12-4,CASSFWTGANTEAFF
TRBJ1-5,TRBV28,CASSFDRGLLRGQPQHF
TRBJ1-6,TRBV7-2,CASSLTQGALSPLHF
TRBJ2-3,TRBV24-1,CATSDQGQGDTQYF
TRBJ2-5,TRBV11-1,CASSLEMGETQYF
TRBJ1-3,TRBV11-2,CASSFSGDTIYF
TRBJ2-1,TRBV7-9,CASSPPPASGGAIYNEQFF
TRBJ1-2,TRBV29-1,CSVYTGSFGYTF
TRBJ2-5,TRBV20-1,CSAGETQYF
TRBJ2-2,TRBV6-2/TRBV6-3,CGTWDRTKNTGELFF
TRBJ2-6,TRBV9,CASSVATEYAWVLTF
TRBJ1-2,TRBV20-1,CSAITGFAGYTF
TRBJ1-3,TRBV6-5,CASRGQVSGNTIYF